Presented here are 25 T cell receptor beta chains from one specimen sequenced in a study of T cells in Graves' hyperthyroidism and ophthalmopathy. The investigators amplified TCR beta CDR3 regions from RNA transcripts. The primer set for the first-round RT-PCR of the TCR CDR3 was HTBI. TCRdb independently ran MiXCR on the multiplex PCR reads; one entry per CDR3 protein. This sample has hundreds of thousands of distinct CDR3 sequences, with 38% found just once. The sequencing sample was made of blood. All receptors come from a man in his late teens or twenties with Graves' hyperthyroidism.

This chain connects TRBV10-3 to TRBJ2-4, with D unresolved. From germline, CDR1 is ENHRY and CDR2 SYGVKD. CDR3 length: 12 amino acids. Trimming left V 6 bases short and J 15 bases short, with 18 bases between. The CDR3 region is CAIRDSGTDWYF. The CDR3 DNA reads as TGTGCCATCAGGGATTCAGGAACTGACTGGTACTTC.

Note on this clonotype: At one boundary the junction diverges from the germline segment, which might be a read error. The V and J genes are TRBV7-9 and TRBJ1-2; TRBD1 matches at 9 bases. CDR1 and CDR2 (germline): SEHNR, FQNEAQ (reference sequence). This CDR3 has 16 residues. The CDR3 sequence is CASSQGPLTGGYGYTF. CDR3 in DNA: TGCGCCAGCAGCCAAGGCCCCTTGACAGGGGGCTATGGCTACACCTTC.

The J gene is TRBJ1-3, the V gene TRBV29-1; no reliable D call. The CDR3 is 13 residues long. Germline V CDR1 and CDR2: SQVTM, ANQGSEA. Between the trimmed V and J ends, which lost 7 bases and 4 bases, there was a span of 14 bases. This chain's CDR3 is CSASSSEGNTIYF. Here the CDR3 DNA reads TGCAGCGCCAGCAGTTCCGAGGGAAACACCATATATTTT.

The J gene is TRBJ2-2, the V gene TRBV9; 8 nucleotides line up with TRBD2. The trim removed 4 bases at V and 0 bases at J, leaving 11 bases unmatched. This CDR3 is 18 amino acids long. Germline V gives CDR1 SGDLS, CDR2 YYNGEE. The CDR3 region is CASSSPEVAGTNTGELFF. The CDR3 DNA sequence: TGTGCCAGCAGCTCACCCGAGGTAGCGGGGACGAACACCGGGGAGCTGTTTTTT.

This clonotype was counted between two and nine times. This chain joins TRBV7-9 and TRBJ1-4; 8 nucleotides line up with TRBD1. Germline CDR1 reads SEHNR; CDR2 reads FQNEAQ (reference sequence). V lost 5 bases to trimming and J lost 11 bases; unmatched junction nucleotides: 10. This CDR3 has 14 amino acids. This chain's CDR3 is CASSHRTGPGKLFF. CDR3 sequence (DNA): TGTGCCAGCAGCCATCGGACAGGGCCCGGGAAACTGTTTTTT. Complete variable domain (other parts from reference TRBV7-9 and TRBJ1-4): DTGVSQNPRHKITKRGQNVTFRCDPISEHNRLYWYRQTLGQGPEFLTYFQNEAQLEKSRLLSDRFSAERPKGSFSTLEIQRTEQGDSAMYLCASSHRTGPGKLFFGSGTQLSVL.

This chain connects TRBV6-1 to TRBJ1-3; D is unresolved. The CDR3 contains 14 residues. Germline V gene data show CDR1 as MNHNS and CDR2 as SASEGT. V shed 7 bases and J shed 2 bases, with 12 bases lying between them. The CDR3 loop is CASTSVGTGNTIYF. The CDR3 region has the DNA TGTGCCAGCACCTCAGTGGGGACTGGAAACACCATATATTTT.

The gene calls are TRBV6-6 and TRBJ2-7; D call uncertain. The V gene lost 7 bases and the J gene lost 3 bases, with 13 bases spanning the gap. The length of the CDR3 is 13 residues. Germline loops: CDR1 MNHNY, CDR2 SVGAGI (reference sequence). The CDR3 DNA is TGTGCCAGCACGGCCTTGGGTGTCTACGAGCAGTACTTC. Translated, it gives CASTALGVYEQYF.

As DNA, the CDR3 is TGTGCCAGCAGCCCGGGCGGGGGGGGAAACACCGGGGAGCTGTTTTTT. Translation gives CASSPGGGGNTGELFF. The rearrangement uses TRBV9 and TRBJ2-2, with TRBD2 matching over 9 bases. CDR3 length: 16 amino acids. Losses at the gene ends were 4 bases for V and 2 bases for J; bases not matched to a gene: 6. In germline, CDR1 is SGDLS, CDR2 YYNGEE.

The V and J genes are TRBV20-1 and TRBJ2-5; D remains unclear. Deletions cut 1 base from V and 3 bases from J, with 9 bases between. The CDR3 runs 13 residues. Germline CDR1 is DFQATT and CDR2 is SNEGSKA (reference sequence). The CDR3: CSARVVVEETQYF. In nucleotides, the CDR3 is TGCAGTGCTAGAGTAGTCGTGGAAGAGACCCAGTACTTC.

This clonotype was detected a few times. The chain carries TRBV12-3 or TRBV12-4 and TRBJ1-1; TRBD1 might be the D (6 bases). V was pared by 5 bases and J by 1 base, with 11 bases between. The CDR3 runs to 14 residues. In DNA form, the CDR3 reads TGTGCCAGCAGTGGGACGACAGGGAACACTGAAGCTTTCTTT. Translating gives CASSGTTGNTEAFF.

This clonotype was picked up many times. The chain recombines TRBV2 with TRBJ1-2; maybe TRBD1 (5 bases). V was cut by 4 bases and J by 4 bases, with 16 bases left in between. CDR3 length equals 15 residues. Germline assignment: CDR1 SNHLY and CDR2 FYNNEI. The CDR3, as DNA: TGTGCCAGCAGTGTTATCCGGGACGGGATCTATGGCTACACCTTC. It yields the protein CASSVIRDGIYGYTF.

In the case of this clonotype: A much larger clonotype is one base distant, so this may be a read error. Since no conserved phenylalanine or tryptophan closes the CDR3, a read error is the likely cause. The rearrangement uses TRBV7-2 and TRBJ1-3; D gene uncertain. Trimming shortened V by 3 bases and J by 2 bases, and 8 bases separated the two germline ends. The CDR3 has 14 amino acids. Germline lookup yields CDR1 SGHTA and CDR2 FQGNSA. The CDR3 DNA follows: TGTGCCAGCAGCTTGGATGGAGCTGGAAACACCATATATTCT. Protein: CASSLDGAGNTIYS.

In DNA, the CDR3 is TGCAGTGCTCAATTGGGGGGGTCCTTCCCCGAGCAGTACTTC. Translated, it gives CSAQLGGSFPEQYF. This chain connects TRBV20-1 to TRBJ2-7; 7 positions match TRBD2. With 5 bases clipped from V and 6 bases from J, the junction kept 13 bases outside the gene matches. The CDR3 length is 14 residues. Germline V gene data show CDR1 as DFQATT and CDR2 as SNEGSKA (reference sequence).

V gene TRBV29-1 combines with J gene TRBJ2-5; perhaps TRBD2 as D (6 bases). The CDR3 runs 12 residues. The germline V and J ends were trimmed by 8 bases and 2 bases, with 12 bases remaining between them. Germline V gene lookup returns CDR1 SQVTM and CDR2 ANQGSEA. DNA of the CDR3: TGCAGCTTGGGGGGTCTACAAGAGACCCAGTACTTC. Residues: CSLGGLQETQYF.

The V call is TRBV5-6, the J call TRBJ1-1; TRBD1 might be the D (6 bases). Germline-derived CDR1 and CDR2 are SGHDT and YYEEEE. The CDR3 extends over 16 amino acids. Trimming stripped 2 bases from V and 6 bases from J, with 20 bases between. The CDR3 nucleotides read TGTGCCAGCAGCTTTGGACAGAATCGGAGAAGGGCTGAAGCTTTCTTT. Translating it yields CASSFGQNRRRAEAFF.

The chain couples TRBV7-8 to TRBJ1-1; possibly TRBD1 for D (5 bases). This CDR3 is 14 amino acids long. Germline V gene data show CDR1 as SGHVS and CDR2 as FQNEAQ. Deletions cut 5 bases from V and 4 bases from J, with 14 bases between. The CDR3 loop reads CASSPQGMGTEAFF. In nucleotides, the CDR3 is TGTGCCAGCAGCCCGCAGGGTATGGGCACTGAAGCTTTCTTT. Variable domain in full (rest from reference TRBV7-8 and TRBJ1-1): GAGVSQSPRYKVAKRGQDVALRCDPISGHVSLFWYQQALGQGPEFLTYFQNEAQLDKSGLPSDRFFAERPEGSVSTLKIQRTQQEDSAVYLCASSPQGMGTEAFFGQGTRLTVV.

CDR3 nucleotides: TGTGCCAGCAGCTTTCCTAGCGGGGGGAACTACGAGCAGTACTTC. Amino acid sequence: CASSFPSGGNYEQYF. The J gene is TRBJ2-7, the V gene TRBV7-2; 11 bases are a match to TRBD2. The trim removed 3 bases at V and 3 bases at J, leaving 4 bases unmatched. This CDR3 spans 15 amino acids. Germline V gene lookup returns CDR1 SGHTA and CDR2 FQGNSA.

Regarding this clonotype: This is likely a read error, given that the CDR3 carries no conserved phenylalanine or tryptophan at its end. The DNA is omitted, as the CDR3 cannot be located on it reliably, and the CDR3 follows TCRdb's listing. The CDR3 loop reads CASSVDGRAP. The chain has TRBV9 and TRBJ1-3. CDR1 SGDLS and CDR2 YYNGEE come from the germline V gene. The CDR3 totals 10 residues, both ends included.

The sample holds many counts of this clonotype. J is TRBJ1-2 and V is TRBV15, with unresolved D. The CDR3 contains 15 residues. Per germline, CDR1 LNHNV and CDR2 YYDKDF (reference sequence). The V gene lost 5 bases and the J gene lost 7 bases, with 20 bases spanning the gap. This CDR3 reads CATSGQTDLFGGYTF. The DNA of the CDR3 is TGTGCCACCAGCGGTCAAACTGACCTCTTCGGTGGCTACACCTTC.

This clonotype was seen ten or more times. This chain joins TRBV15 and TRBJ2-2; 7 positions agree with TRBD2. Trimming at V came to 11 bases and at J to 0 bases, leaving 6 bases not matched to a gene. The germline CDR1 and CDR2 sequences are LNHNV and YYDKDF (reference sequence). CDR3 length: 14 residues. CDR3 in DNA: TGTGCCTGCCTCAGCGGGACGAACACCGGGGAGCTGTTTTTT. This encodes CACLSGTNTGELFF.

This chain connects TRBV11-2 to TRBJ1-1; D gene unclear. V was pared by 1 base and J by 4 bases, with 10 bases between. The CDR3 sequence is 14 residues long. Germline CDR1 SGHAT, CDR2 FQNNGV. The CDR3 DNA sequence: TGTGCCAGCAGCTTAGGAGGTTGGAGCACTGAAGCTTTCTTT. Amino acid sequence: CASSLGGWSTEAFF. The full variable domain, rest sourced from reference TRBV11-2 and TRBJ1-1, is EAGVAQSPRYKIIEKRQSVAFWCNPISGHATLYWYQQILGQGPKLLIQFQNNGVVDDSQLPKDRFSAERLKGVDSTLKIQPAKLEDSAVYLCASSLGGWSTEAFFGQGTRLTVV.

This clonotype was seen ten or more times. CDR3 protein: CASQPREPNEKLFF. As DNA, the CDR3 is TGTGCCAGCCAACCCCGGGAGCCTAATGAAAAACTGTTTTTT. The J gene is TRBJ1-4, the V gene TRBV2; D is uncertain. V was shortened by 8 bases and J by 3 bases, with 13 bases between the two germline ends. Per germline, CDR1 SNHLY and CDR2 FYNNEI. CDR3 size: 14 residues.

This rearrangement joins TRBV5-4 to TRBJ2-3, with D uncertain. V dropped 4 bases and J dropped 4 bases, with 7 bases sitting between them. Germline CDR1 SGHNT, CDR2 YYREEE (reference sequence). The CDR3 loop spans 12 amino acids. Here the CDR3 DNA reads TGTGCCAGCAGCCAAACAGCAGATACGCAGTATTTT. Protein product: CASSQTADTQYF.

The gene calls are TRBV7-9 and TRBJ1-3, with a possible D match to TRBD1 (5 bases). V dropped 3 bases and J dropped 2 bases, with 11 bases sitting between them. CDR1 SEHNR and CDR2 FQNEAQ come from the germline V gene (reference sequence). CDR3 size: 15 residues. The CDR3 nucleotides read TGTGCCAGCAGCTTGAGTTTGGGGGCTGGAAACACCATATATTTT. Protein product: CASSLSLGAGNTIYF.

This clonotype was counted many times. The chain joins TRBV7-3 to TRBJ2-6; tentative D call: TRBD1 (6 bases). Trimming cost V 5 bases and J 12 bases, with 14 bases left between them. This CDR3 has 13 residues. Looked up from germline, CDR1 is SGHTA and CDR2 is FQGTGA. The DNA for the CDR3 is TGTGCCAGCAGCCCCCAGGGGAACGGCGTCCTGACTTTC. This sequence encodes CASSPQGNGVLTF.